The 25 T cell receptor beta chains below were found in one sample sequenced in a study of early T cells in non-severe SARS-CoV-2 infection. MiXCR was run by TCRdb on the 5' RACE reads, yielding one entry per CDR3 protein. The sample lists 65,000 to 80,000 distinct CDR3 sequences, roughly 13% occurring once. Sequences were obtained from whole blood. The receptors stem from an adult who was a healthcare worker with PCR-confirmed SARS-CoV-2 infection or an uninfected control (not recorded which).

This clonotype was observed a handful of times. Here the CDR3 reads CASSTGAGAKNIQYF. CDR3 bases: TGTGCCAGCAGTACGGGGGCCGGGGCCAAAAACATTCAGTACTTC. J is TRBJ2-4 and V is TRBV7-2; D is tentatively TRBD1 or TRBD2 (6 bases each). Germline V gene data show CDR1 as SGHTA and CDR2 as FQGNSA. This CDR3 contains 15 residues. V shed 6 bases and J shed 1 base, with 13 bases lying between them.

V usage is TRBV5-1 and J usage is TRBJ1-2; D is unresolved. V lost 0 bases to trimming and J lost 4 bases, with 4 bases between them. Per the germline V gene, CDR1 is SGHRS and CDR2 is YFSETQ. The CDR3 is 12 amino acids. This CDR3 is CASSLASYGYTF. The DNA for the CDR3 is TGCGCCAGCAGCTTGGCCAGCTATGGCTACACCTTC.

This clonotype was seen a few times. The chain couples TRBV6-2 or TRBV6-3 to TRBJ2-1; TRBD2 matches at 7 bases. The germline CDR1 and CDR2 sequences are MNHEY and SVGEGT. The CDR3 consists of 12 residues. V trimming: 7 bases; J trimming: 15 bases; junction bases outside the gene matches: 12. CDR3 in amino acids: CASTPWEGSRFF. DNA for the CDR3: TGTGCCAGCACTCCCTGGGAGGGGAGTCGGTTCTTC.

The chain links TRBV28 to TRBJ2-3; D ambiguous. CDR3 length: 15 residues. Per the germline V gene, CDR1 is MDHEN and CDR2 is SYDVKM. Trimming shortened V by 4 bases and J by 0 bases, and 11 bases separated the two germline ends. CDR3 nucleotides: TGTGCCAGCAGTTCCCCCCCGGACAGCACAGATACGCAGTATTTT. It translates to CASSSPPDSTDTQYF.

This chain links TRBV5-1 with TRBJ1-5; 10 bases line up with TRBD1. Germline CDR1 is SGHRS and CDR2 is YFSETQ. The ends lost 4 bases at V and 5 bases at J; junction bases unmatched: 6. The CDR3 has 15 residues. The CDR3 nucleotides read TGCGCCAGCAGCCTATTCGGGACAGGGGATCAGCCCCAGCATTTT. Its protein is CASSLFGTGDQPQHF.

This clonotype was found a few times. The chain carries TRBV7-2 and TRBJ2-7; D may match TRBD1 or TRBD2 (5 bases each). Germline V gives CDR1 SGHTA, CDR2 FQGNSA. Trimming cost V 0 bases and J 0 bases, with 6 bases left between them. The CDR3 is 14 residues long. The CDR3 DNA reads TGTGCCAGCAGCTTAGCGGGACGCTCCTACGAGCAGTACTTC. Translating gives CASSLAGRSYEQYF. Full variable domain (rest looked up from reference TRBV7-2 and TRBJ2-7): GAGVSQSPSNKVTEKGKDVELRCDPISGHTALYWYRQSLGQGLEFLIYFQGNSAPDKSGLPSDRFSAERTGGSVSTLTIQRTQQEDSAVYLCASSLAGRSYEQYFGPGTRLTVT.

The chain uses TRBV6-1 and TRBJ1-5; tentatively, D is TRBD1 (5 bases). V was clipped by 8 bases and J by 6 bases, with 11 bases between them. CDR1 MNHNS and CDR2 SASEGT come from the germline V gene. The CDR3 totals 12 residues. CDR3 protein: CASLGEAQPQHF. DNA for the CDR3: TGTGCCAGCCTGGGGGAGGCTCAGCCCCAGCATTTT.

This clonotype has at least ten counts. The chain is built from TRBV7-9 and TRBJ2-7, with D possibly matching TRBD1 (6 bases). Germline V lookup: CDR1 SEHNR, CDR2 FQNEAQ (reference sequence). The CDR3 covers 14 residues. V was shortened by 5 bases and J by 4 bases, with 15 bases between the two germline ends. The CDR3 DNA reads as TGTGCCAGCAGCCCTCCGGGACAAGGTTACGAGCAGTACTTC. Encoded protein: CASSPPGQGYEQYF.

The DNA for the CDR3 is TGTGCCACCTTCGAGGGCAATGAGCAGTTCTTC. This sequence encodes CATFEGNEQFF. The chain has TRBV6-2 or TRBV6-3 and TRBJ2-1; D possibly corresponds to TRBD2 (5 bases). Germline V lookup: CDR1 MNHEY, CDR2 SVGEGT. CDR3 size: 11 residues. V was shortened by 10 bases and J by 6 bases, with 10 bases between the two germline ends.

V is TRBV7-2 and J is TRBJ1-1; D may be TRBD1 (6 bases). CDR1 and CDR2 from the germline V gene are SGHTA and FQGNSA. Between the trimmed V and J ends, which lost 2 bases and 9 bases, there was a span of 10 bases. The length of the CDR3 is 12 residues. The CDR3 spells CASSLLGGQAFF. CDR3 nucleotide sequence: TGTGCCAGCAGCTTACTGGGGGGGCAAGCTTTCTTT.

This clonotype occurred a few times. The genes are TRBV15 and TRBJ1-2; D perhaps matches TRBD1 (6 bases). Germline V gene data show CDR1 as LNHNV and CDR2 as YYDKDF (reference sequence). This CDR3 contains 12 residues. Between the trimmed V and J ends, which lost 0 bases and 13 bases, there was a span of 12 bases. CDR3 nucleotides: TGTGCCACCAGCAGAGATTTGGGGGGGCGCACCTTC. Encoded protein: CATSRDLGGRTF. The full variable domain, rest sourced from reference TRBV15 and TRBJ1-2, is DAMVIQNPRYQVTQFGKPVTLSCSQTLNHNVMYWYQQKSSQAPKLLFHYYDKDFNNEADTPDNFQSRRPNTSFCFLDIRSPGLGDTAMYLCATSRDLGGRTFGSGTRLTVV.

This clonotype was counted once. The V and J genes are TRBV10-1 and TRBJ2-2, with TRBD2 matching 12 bases. There are 17 residues in the CDR3. Germline V gives CDR1 WNHNN, CDR2 SYGVQD (reference sequence). The ends lost 3 bases at V and 4 bases at J; junction bases unmatched: 6. CDR3 bases: TGCGCCAGCAGTGATCGGACTAGCGGGGCTTCCACCGGGGAGCTGTTTTTT. Translating it yields CASSDRTSGASTGELFF.

This clonotype was detected many times. This chain links TRBV10-3 with TRBJ2-3; D is unresolved. This CDR3 has 16 residues. Germline V gene lookup returns CDR1 ENHRY and CDR2 SYGVKD. V was shortened by 8 bases and J by 2 bases, with 20 bases between the two germline ends. In DNA form, the CDR3 reads TGTGCCATCCGGGCCGGCGGCCTGATCTACACAGATACGCAGTATTTT. Protein sequence: CAIRAGGLIYTDTQYF.

The chain is built from TRBV6-2 or TRBV6-3 and TRBJ2-3; 10 bases match TRBD1. Losses at the gene ends were 2 bases for V and 3 bases for J; bases not matched to a gene: 14. The CDR3 consists of 19 residues. Germline loops: CDR1 MNHEY, CDR2 SVGEGT. The CDR3 loop is CASSYGTGQGMFGTDTQYF. The CDR3 coding sequence is TGTGCCAGCAGTTACGGGACGGGACAGGGGATGTTCGGAACAGATACGCAGTATTTT.

In this sample, this clonotype turned up a few times. The chain recombines TRBV10-1 with TRBJ2-7, with no clear D. Germline assignment: CDR1 WNHNN and CDR2 SYGVQD (reference sequence). V was clipped by 8 bases and J by 3 bases, with 17 bases between them. The CDR3 covers 14 residues. CDR3 nucleotides: TGCGCCAGCTGTCCGAGTGGGCAGAACTACGAGCAGTACTTC. As protein: CASCPSGQNYEQYF.

V gene TRBV4-3 combines with J gene TRBJ2-3; D unresolved. There are 16 residues in the CDR3. CDR1 and CDR2 (germline): LGHNA, YSLEER. Trimming cost V 4 bases and J 2 bases, with 16 bases left between them. CDR3 residues: CASSLGPRPDTDTQYF. The CDR3 bases are TGCGCCAGCAGCCTAGGACCCCGACCCGACACAGATACGCAGTATTTT.

This clonotype was seen a few times. J is TRBJ2-2 and V is TRBV11-2; TRBD1 matches 7 bases. From germline, CDR1 is SGHAT and CDR2 FQNNGV. V was clipped by 6 bases and J by 2 bases; unmatched bases: 3. The CDR3 spans 14 residues. CDR3 sequence reads: CASSPGGNTGELFF. The DNA for the CDR3 is TGTGCCAGCAGTCCAGGGGGTAACACCGGGGAGCTGTTTTTT.

This clonotype was seen ten or more times. V and J are TRBV5-1 and TRBJ1-2; possible D gene TRBD1, 6 bases. The CDR3 extends over 12 amino acids. V dropped 6 bases and J dropped 2 bases, with 8 bases sitting between them. CDR1 SGHRS and CDR2 YFSETQ come from the germline V gene. The CDR3 sequence: CASNGGNYGYTF. The DNA of the CDR3 is TGCGCCAGCAATGGGGGCAACTATGGCTACACCTTC. Full variable domain (missing parts from reference TRBV5-1 and TRBJ1-2): KAGVTQTPRYLIKTRGQQVTLSCSPISGHRSVSWYQQTPGQGLQFLFEYFSETQRNKGNFPGRFSGRQFSNSRSEMNVSTLELGDSALYLCASNGGNYGYTFGSGTRLTVV.

The chain uses TRBV6-4 and TRBJ1-1, with D unresolved. Germline V lookup: CDR1 MRHNA, CDR2 SNTAGT. This CDR3 has 13 residues. The V and J ends lost 6 bases and 1 base respectively, with 9 bases between them. In DNA, the CDR3 is TGTGCCAGCAGCGAGTCTCCGAACACTGAAGCTTTCTTT. As protein: CASSESPNTEAFF.

This clonotype was detected ten times or more. Its ends do not fully match the called genes, so a read error is possible. The chain combines TRBV10-2 with TRBJ1-3; 7 bases are a match to TRBD1. Per germline, CDR1 WSHSY and CDR2 SAAADI. This CDR3 spans 15 amino acids. The chain's CDR3 is CASKSTGDSENTIYF. Written as DNA, the CDR3 is TGCGCCAGCAAGAGTACAGGGGACTCTGAAAACACCATATATTTT.

The CDR3 DNA sequence: TGTGCCACCAGTGACCGAGCTAGCGGGAGGGCCGACGGGGAGCTGTTTTTT. Translating gives CATSDRASGRADGELFF. This rearrangement joins TRBV24-1 to TRBJ2-2; 12 bases align to TRBD2. From germline, CDR1 is KGHDR and CDR2 SFDVKD. The junction had 9 bases not matched to a gene; V was cut back by 4 bases and J by 7 bases. The CDR3 loop spans 17 amino acids.

This clonotype has more than one count but fewer than ten. The genes are TRBV5-1 and TRBJ1-1, with no clear D. V was trimmed by 2 bases and J by 6 bases, leaving 8 bases between them. Germline values: CDR1 SGHRS, CDR2 YFSETQ. CDR3 size: 12 residues. CDR3 residues: CASSFPGAEAFF. The DNA of the CDR3 is TGCGCCAGCAGCTTCCCCGGGGCTGAAGCTTTCTTT.

The rearrangement uses TRBV7-2 and TRBJ2-3; 7 positions match TRBD1. The CDR3 contains 15 residues. V was clipped by 2 bases and J by 5 bases; unmatched bases: 7. Germline V lookup: CDR1 SGHTA, CDR2 FQGNSA. CDR3 amino acids: CASSLPWTGGDTQYF. The CDR3, as DNA: TGTGCCAGCAGCTTACCCTGGACAGGCGGAGATACGCAGTATTTT.

This clonotype occurred a few times. V is TRBV7-8 and J is TRBJ1-6, with TRBD1 matching 10 bases. V was pared by 3 bases and J by 0 bases, with 2 bases of the junction left unmatched. CDR1 is SGHVS, CDR2 FQNEAQ, per germline. This CDR3 has 17 residues. CDR3 region: CASSLGQGSSYNSPLHF. The CDR3 DNA follows: TGTGCCAGCAGCTTGGGACAGGGGAGCTCCTATAATTCACCCCTCCACTTT.

J is TRBJ1-2 and V is TRBV28, with D unresolved. The V gene's germline CDR1 is MDHEN and CDR2 SYDVKM. This CDR3 is built from 11 residues. V lost 5 bases and J 5 bases, leaving 6 bases between the germline ends. In DNA, the CDR3 is TGTGCCAGCAGTCTACGATATGGCTACACCTTC. Amino acids: CASSLRYGYTF.